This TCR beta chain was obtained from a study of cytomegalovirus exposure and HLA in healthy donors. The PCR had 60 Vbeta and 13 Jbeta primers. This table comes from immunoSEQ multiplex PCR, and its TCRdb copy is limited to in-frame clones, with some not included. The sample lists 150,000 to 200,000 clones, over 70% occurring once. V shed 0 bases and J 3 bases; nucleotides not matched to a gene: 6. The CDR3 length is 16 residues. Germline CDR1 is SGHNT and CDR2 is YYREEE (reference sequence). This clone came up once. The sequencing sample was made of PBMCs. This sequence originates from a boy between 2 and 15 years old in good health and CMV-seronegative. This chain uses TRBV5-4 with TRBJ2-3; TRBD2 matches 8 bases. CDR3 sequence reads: CASSLDQRGQTDTQYF. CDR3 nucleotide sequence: TGTGCCAGCAGCTTGGACCAGCGGGGGCAAACAGATACGCAGTATTTT.